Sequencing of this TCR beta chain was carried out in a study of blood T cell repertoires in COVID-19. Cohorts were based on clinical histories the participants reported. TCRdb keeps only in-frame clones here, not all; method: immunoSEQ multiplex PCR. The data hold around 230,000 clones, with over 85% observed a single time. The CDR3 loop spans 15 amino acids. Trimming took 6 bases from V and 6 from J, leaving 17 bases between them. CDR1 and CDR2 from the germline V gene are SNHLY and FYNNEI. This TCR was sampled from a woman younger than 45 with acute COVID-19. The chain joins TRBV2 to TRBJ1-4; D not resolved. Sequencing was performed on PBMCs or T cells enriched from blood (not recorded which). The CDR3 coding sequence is TGTGCCAGCAGCTGGGTTGGGCAAGAAGATGAAAAACTGTTTTTT. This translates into CASSWVGQEDEKLFF.